Following are 26 T cell receptor beta chains from one sample sequenced in a study of blood T cell repertoires in COVID-19. Profiling relied on immunoSEQ multiplex PCR, and the TCRdb table lists in-frame clones only, not all of them. The sample carries 70,000 to 100,000 clones, 72% recorded once. Sequences were obtained from peripheral blood. Source of these receptors: a woman aged 55-69 years in a cohort sampled during active or convalescent COVID-19.

This chain connects TRBV28 to TRBJ1-2; 7 bases are shared with TRBD1. This CDR3 spans 14 amino acids. The trim removed 4 bases at V and 4 bases at J, leaving 6 bases unmatched. Per germline, CDR1 MDHEN and CDR2 SYDVKM. The CDR3 coding sequence is TGTGCCAGCAGTTCTGGGACAGCGATCTATGGCTACACCTTC. Translating it yields CASSSGTAIYGYTF.

The V call is TRBV5-8, the J call TRBJ2-3; possibly TRBD2 for D (7 bases). V shed 5 bases and J shed 4 bases, with 20 bases lying between them. CDR3 length: 16 amino acids. Germline-derived CDR1 and CDR2 are SGHTS and YDEGEE. Here the CDR3 reads CASRTPWGGRADTQYF. The CDR3, as DNA: TGTGCCAGCAGAACCCCGTGGGGGGGCCGGGCAGATACGCAGTATTTT. The full variable domain, with the rest looked up from reference TRBV5-8 and TRBJ2-3, is EAGVTQSPTHLIKTRGQQATLRCSPISGHTSVYWYQQALGLGLQFLLWYDEGEERNRGNFPPRFSGRQFPNYSSELNVNALELEDSALYLCASRTPWGGRADTQYFGPGTRLTVL.

The gene calls are TRBV1 and TRBJ1-5; TRBD1 is the table's D call, not checked against the DNA. TRBV1 is flagged as a pseudogene. The length of the CDR3 is 18 residues. This CDR3 reads CTSSPNRPGQGDLQPQHF. The DNA for the CDR3 is TGCACCAGCAGCCCAAACCGACCGGGACAGGGTGATCTGCAGCCCCAGCATTTT.

V and J are TRBV6-6 and TRBJ1-1, with a possible D match to TRBD1 (5 bases). Germline-derived CDR1 and CDR2 are MNHNY and SVGAGI (reference sequence). V lost 8 bases and J lost 3, with 13 bases in between. This CDR3 region has 13 residues. The CDR3 bases are TGTGCCAGCGCGGGAGGGGTTGACACTGAAGCTTTCTTT. Translated, it gives CASAGGVDTEAFF.

V usage is TRBV4-1 and J usage is TRBJ1-1; D ambiguous. Trimming shortened V by 8 bases and J by 3 bases, and 7 bases separated the two germline ends. The germline V gene encodes CDR1 MGHRA and CDR2 YSYEKL. This CDR3 region has 11 residues. CDR3 region: CASRLDTEAFF. In nucleotides, the CDR3 is TGCGCCAGCCGACTGGACACTGAAGCTTTCTTT.

This chain links TRBV6-2 or TRBV6-3 with TRBJ2-1; 9 bases are shared with TRBD1. Trimming at V came to 5 bases and at J to 4 bases, leaving 6 bases not matched to a gene. The CDR3 length is 15 residues. In germline, CDR1 is MNHEY, CDR2 SVGEGT. The CDR3 region is CASSPLGQGYNEQFF. CDR3 DNA sequence: TGTGCCAGCAGTCCCCTAGGACAGGGGTACAATGAGCAGTTCTTC.

The chain employs TRBV11-2 and TRBJ2-3, with 7 bases that match TRBD1. This CDR3 has 17 amino acids. CDR1 SGHAT and CDR2 FQNNGV come from the germline V gene. V lost 5 bases and J lost 2; bases outside the gene matches: 13. CDR3 in amino acids: CASSATGEKGPTDTQYF. The CDR3 DNA is TGTGCCAGCAGCGCCACAGGGGAGAAAGGTCCCACAGATACGCAGTATTTT.

V gene TRBV5-1 combines with J gene TRBJ2-1; D is uncertain. CDR1 and CDR2 from the germline V gene are SGHRS and YFSETQ. The CDR3 extends over 14 amino acids. V dropped 2 bases and J dropped 0 bases, with 6 bases sitting between them. CDR3 sequence: CASSFSSSYNEQFF. CDR3 coding DNA: TGCGCCAGCAGCTTTTCTAGCTCCTACAATGAGCAGTTCTTC.

V gene TRBV10-3 combines with J gene TRBJ2-7, with 7 bases fitting TRBD2. From germline, CDR1 is ENHRY and CDR2 SYGVKD. With 6 bases clipped from V and 0 bases from J, the junction kept 5 bases outside the gene matches. There are 14 residues in the CDR3. The CDR3 loop reads CAIREGGVSYEQYF. The CDR3 DNA sequence: TGTGCCATCAGGGAGGGAGGGGTCTCCTACGAGCAGTACTTC.

CDR3 residues: CASSPDRLNTGELFF. The CDR3 DNA reads TGTGCCAGCTCACCGGACAGGTTGAACACCGGGGAGCTGTTTTTT. This rearrangement joins TRBV18 to TRBJ2-2, with 7 bases that match TRBD1. V lost 3 bases to trimming and J lost 1 base; unmatched junction nucleotides: 2. The CDR3 spans 15 residues. CDR1 and CDR2 from the germline V gene are KGHSH and LQKENI.

This clone was seen only once. The chain uses TRBV6-6 and TRBJ2-7, with D perhaps TRBD2 (7 bases). The V gene lost 7 bases and the J gene lost 5 bases, with 15 bases spanning the gap. The CDR3 has 13 residues. CDR1 MNHNY and CDR2 SVGAGI come from the germline V gene (reference sequence). The CDR3 here is CASTLQGGHEQYF. The CDR3 DNA reads TGTGCCAGCACCCTACAGGGAGGGCACGAGCAGTACTTC.

The rearrangement uses TRBV7-9 and TRBJ1-3; unclear D gene. Per germline, CDR1 SEHNR and CDR2 FQNEAQ (reference sequence). The CDR3 sequence is 18 residues long. Trimming shortened V by 1 base and J by 0 bases, and 16 bases separated the two germline ends. Written as DNA, the CDR3 is TGTGCCAGCAGCTTAGGGGGAGGGCTTTCGAGCTCTGGAAACACCATATATTTT. Its translation is CASSLGGGLSSSGNTIYF.

The chain carries TRBV9 and TRBJ2-7; TRBD1 matches at 7 bases. Trimming cost V 0 bases and J 3 bases; bases outside gene matches: 9. Germline assignment: CDR1 SGDLS and CDR2 YYNGEE. The CDR3 spans 16 residues. CDR3 sequence: CASSVGIGGGFYEQYF. In DNA form, the CDR3 reads TGTGCCAGCAGCGTAGGAATAGGGGGCGGTTTCTACGAGCAGTACTTC. Combining the CDR3 with reference TRBV9 and TRBJ2-7 gives the whole variable domain DSGVTQTPKHLITATGQRVTLRCSPRSGDLSVYWYQQSLDQGLQFLIQYYNGEERAKGNILERFSAQQFPDLHSELNLSSLELGDSALYFCASSVGIGGGFYEQYFGPGTRLTVT.

CDR3 nucleotides: TGTGCCAGCAGCCCTTCCGGGACAGGGGCCTACGAGCAGTACTTC. It encodes CASSPSGTGAYEQYF. V gene TRBV7-3 combines with J gene TRBJ2-7, with TRBD1 matching over 10 bases. The length of the CDR3 is 15 residues. Germline V gene data show CDR1 as SGHTA and CDR2 as FQGTGA. V lost 5 bases and J lost 2; bases outside the gene matches: 6.

The chain links TRBV5-1 to TRBJ2-5; D is ambiguous. This CDR3 is built from 13 residues. Germline CDR1 reads SGHRS; CDR2 reads YFSETQ. V was trimmed by 0 bases and J by 2 bases, leaving 5 bases between them. This chain's CDR3 is CASSLVLQETQYF. CDR3 DNA: TGCGCCAGCAGCTTGGTTCTTCAAGAGACCCAGTACTTC.

This clone was recorded a few times. Different DNA sequences within this sample yield the same CDR3. The CDR3 bases are TGCAGTGCTAGGGACAGCTATGGCTACACCTTC. The encoded protein is CSARDSYGYTF. The gene calls are TRBV20-1 and TRBJ1-2, with D possibly being TRBD1 (6 bases). V was clipped by 3 bases and J by 4 bases, with 6 bases between them. The CDR3 covers 11 residues. Germline-derived CDR1 and CDR2 are DFQATT and SNEGSKA (reference sequence).

The gene calls are TRBV2 and TRBJ1-5; D not certain. This CDR3 is built from 14 residues. From germline, CDR1 is SNHLY and CDR2 FYNNEI. Trimming took 6 bases from V and 6 from J, leaving 15 bases between them. The CDR3 DNA reads as TGTGCCAGCAGACGGATTCGGGGTCGTCAGCCCCAGCATTTT. Its protein is CASRRIRGRQPQHF.

The count of this clone is one. The rearrangement joins TRBV18 to TRBJ2-3, with D possibly being TRBD1 (5 bases). This CDR3 has 15 residues. With 3 bases removed from V and 4 bases from J, the gap between germline ends came to 14 bases. CDR1 is KGHSH and CDR2 is LQKENI in the germline V gene. CDR3 coding DNA: TGTGCCAGCTCACCCGACAGCCCGCCGGCAGATACGCAGTATTTT. Translated: CASSPDSPPADTQYF.

The rearrangement joins TRBV5-4 to TRBJ1-3; no definite D call. CDR3 length equals 15 residues. Per germline, CDR1 SGHNT and CDR2 YYREEE (reference sequence). Trimming removed 0 bases from V and 0 bases from J, with 7 bases in between. As DNA, the CDR3 is TGTGCCAGCAGCTTGGCCGTGAGCTCTGGAAACACCATATATTTT. Its translation: CASSLAVSSGNTIYF.

This CDR3 is CASSQPRQGWGEQYF. DNA of the CDR3: TGCGCCAGCAGCCAACCTAGACAGGGTTGGGGCGAGCAGTACTTC. The chain uses TRBV4-1 and TRBJ2-7; 7 bases line up with TRBD1. The CDR3 is 15 residues long. Trimming removed 2 bases from V and 6 bases from J; junction bases left unmatched: 10. Germline lookup yields CDR1 MGHRA and CDR2 YSYEKL.

A few counts support this clone. The CDR3 sequence: CASSFGGSSNQPQHF. In DNA, the CDR3 is TGCGCCAGCAGCTTCGGGGGGAGCAGCAATCAGCCCCAGCATTTT. V and J are TRBV5-1 and TRBJ1-5; possible D gene TRBD1, 5 bases. Trimming removed 2 bases at V and 1 base at J, with 10 bases between. The CDR3 has 15 residues. Germline V gene data show CDR1 as SGHRS and CDR2 as YFSETQ.

The chain has TRBV4-1 and TRBJ2-7; TRBD1 agrees at 8 bases. This CDR3 has 17 amino acids. Germline V gene lookup returns CDR1 MGHRA and CDR2 YSYEKL. V dropped 1 base and J dropped 6; count of bases not matched to a gene: 14. The CDR3 bases are TGCGCCAGCAGCCAAGTGGGTCTCCGGACAGGGTGGAGCGAGCAGTACTTC. Translated, it gives CASSQVGLRTGWSEQYF.

The chain couples TRBV7-3 to TRBJ1-1, with a tentative D call TRBD1 (5 bases). This CDR3 contains 13 residues. V dropped 5 bases and J dropped 1 base, with 8 bases sitting between them. Looked up from germline, CDR1 is SGHTA and CDR2 is FQGTGA. CDR3 bases: TGTGCCAGCAGCCCGACAGCGAACACTGAAGCTTTCTTT. Translating gives CASSPTANTEAFF.

CDR3 region: CAWSVQQDTQYF. CDR3 in DNA: TGTGCCTGGAGTGTACAACAAGATACGCAGTATTTT. V usage is TRBV30 and J usage is TRBJ2-3; D is unclear. Per the germline V gene, CDR1 is GTSNPN and CDR2 is SVGIG (reference sequence). This CDR3 comprises 12 residues. V was trimmed by 0 bases and J by 5 bases, leaving 6 bases between them.

This chain uses TRBV11-3 with TRBJ2-5, with 7 bases matching TRBD2. The CDR3 length is 14 residues. V lost 0 bases, J lost 5 bases, and 3 bases stayed unmatched. Per the germline V gene, CDR1 is SGHNT and CDR2 is YENEEA. Here the CDR3 DNA reads TGTGCCAGCAGCTTAGAGGGGCGGGAGGAGACCCAGTACTTC. This sequence encodes CASSLEGREETQYF.

V usage is TRBV5-1 and J usage is TRBJ2-3, with 7 nucleotides matching TRBD2. CDR3 length: 15 residues. Looked up from germline, CDR1 is SGHRS and CDR2 is YFSETQ. With 1 base clipped from V and 2 bases from J, the junction kept 4 bases outside the gene matches. In DNA, the CDR3 is TGCGCCAGCAGCTTGACCGGGGGGTTCACAGATACGCAGTATTTT. This codes for CASSLTGGFTDTQYF. The variable domain in full, with the rest retrieved from reference TRBV5-1 and TRBJ2-3, is KAGVTQTPRYLIKTRGQQVTLSCSPISGHRSVSWYQQTPGQGLQFLFEYFSETQRNKGNFPGRFSGRQFSNSRSEMNVSTLELGDSALYLCASSLTGGFTDTQYFGPGTRLTVL.